This record covers a single TCR beta chain. Its antigen specificity is not known. The record has no base qualities; no much larger clone is one base away. CDR1 MGHRA and CDR2 YSYEKL are derived from the germline V gene. The CDR3 spans 14 residues, from the cysteine through the phenylalanine. Just the 42-base CDR3 DNA is kept, in frame starting at base 1. The trim is 4 bases for V and 2 bases for J, with a gap of 9 bases between the germline ends. None of the patients had been given any treatment before thyroid surgery. Using T-cell receptor beta sequencing, the study looked back at clinical samples from patients collected from about 2011 to 2019. The data were taken from a study of metastatic and nonmetastatic thyroid tumors (dated by TCRdb to 2018 to 2021). For the wider study: Repertoires were compared across peripheral blood and tumor or nodule tissue samples from malignant and benign thyroid patients.

Here is what the overall study found, with its caveats: In both blood and tumor samples, TCR beta diversity was reported to be significantly higher in malignant tumors than in benign nodules.

Libraries were constructed by PCR. The sample was run on an Illumina HiSeq 4000. High-throughput sequencing was used to profile the CDR3 region of the TCR beta-chain in every patient. For the original study's pipeline: A classifier to discriminate distant-metastatic papillary thyroid cancer patients was built from CDR3 differences across clinicopathological groups. Repertoire diversity was assessed with the Shannon index, and tumor-blood repertoire similarity with the Morisita-Horn index. TCRdb reanalyzed the raw reads on its own, using fastp at Q25 for trimming and MiXCR for clone calling, and kept in-frame beta chains. TCRdb's processing, not the study's, gives the V and J calls here. In this sample the table shows fewer than 20,000 clones, less than 30% of which occur a single time. Of the sample, about a sixth is held by the ten largest clones.

The origin of this receptor is a female donor with papillary thyroid cancer or a benign thyroid nodule (not recorded which). Some clones in this sample may be carry-over from other donors' samples. The specimen sequenced was tumor tissue. The chain is assembled from TRBV4-1 and TRBJ1-5; the D region possibly corresponds to TRBD1 (5 bases align). The CDR3 protein is CASSPREGNQPQHF. The base sequence is TGCGCCAGCAGCCCCAGGGAGGGCAATCAGCCCCAGCATTTT.